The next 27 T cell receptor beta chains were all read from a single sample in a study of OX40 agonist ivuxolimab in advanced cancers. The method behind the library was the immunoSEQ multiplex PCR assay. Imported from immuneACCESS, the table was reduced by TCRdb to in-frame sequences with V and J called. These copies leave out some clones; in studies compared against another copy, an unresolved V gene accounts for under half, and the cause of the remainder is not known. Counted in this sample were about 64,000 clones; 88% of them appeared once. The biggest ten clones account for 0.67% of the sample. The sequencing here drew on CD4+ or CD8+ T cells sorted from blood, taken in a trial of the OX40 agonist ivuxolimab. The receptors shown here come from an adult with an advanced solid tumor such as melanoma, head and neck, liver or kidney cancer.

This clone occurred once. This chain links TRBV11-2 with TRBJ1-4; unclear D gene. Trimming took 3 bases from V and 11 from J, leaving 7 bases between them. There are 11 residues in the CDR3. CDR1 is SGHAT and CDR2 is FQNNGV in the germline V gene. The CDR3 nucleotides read TGTGCCAGCAGCTTTTCTGGGAAACTGTTTTTT. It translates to CASSFSGKLFF.

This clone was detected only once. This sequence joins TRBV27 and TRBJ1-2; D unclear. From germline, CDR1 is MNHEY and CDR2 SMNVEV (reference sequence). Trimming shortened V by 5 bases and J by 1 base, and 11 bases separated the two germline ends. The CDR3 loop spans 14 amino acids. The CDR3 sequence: CASSISQDNYGYTF. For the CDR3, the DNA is TGTGCCAGCAGTATTTCTCAGGATAACTATGGCTACACCTTC.

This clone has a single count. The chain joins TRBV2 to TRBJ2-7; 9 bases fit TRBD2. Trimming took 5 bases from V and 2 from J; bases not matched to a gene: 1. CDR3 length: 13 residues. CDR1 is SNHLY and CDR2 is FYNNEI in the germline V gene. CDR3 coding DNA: TGTGCCAGCAGTAGCGGGAGGACCTACGAGCAGTACTTC. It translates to CASSSGRTYEQYF.

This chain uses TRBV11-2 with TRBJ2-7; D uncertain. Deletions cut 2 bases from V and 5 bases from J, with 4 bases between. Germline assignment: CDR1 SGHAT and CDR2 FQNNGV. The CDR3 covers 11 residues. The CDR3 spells CASSLSDEQYF. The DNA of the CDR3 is TGTGCCAGCAGCTTAAGCGACGAGCAGTACTTC.

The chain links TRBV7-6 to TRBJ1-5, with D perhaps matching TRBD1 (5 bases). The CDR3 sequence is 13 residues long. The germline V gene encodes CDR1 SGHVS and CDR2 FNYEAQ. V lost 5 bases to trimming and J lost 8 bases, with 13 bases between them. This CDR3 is CASSRDGREPQHF. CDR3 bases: TGTGCCAGCAGCCGGGACGGGAGGGAGCCCCAGCATTTT.

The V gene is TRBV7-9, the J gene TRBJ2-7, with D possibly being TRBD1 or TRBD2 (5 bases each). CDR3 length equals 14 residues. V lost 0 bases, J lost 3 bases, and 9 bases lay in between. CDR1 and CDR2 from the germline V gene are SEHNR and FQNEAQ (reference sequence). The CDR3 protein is CASSLAGRNYEQYF. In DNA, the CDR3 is TGTGCCAGCAGCTTAGCGGGACGGAACTACGAGCAGTACTTC.

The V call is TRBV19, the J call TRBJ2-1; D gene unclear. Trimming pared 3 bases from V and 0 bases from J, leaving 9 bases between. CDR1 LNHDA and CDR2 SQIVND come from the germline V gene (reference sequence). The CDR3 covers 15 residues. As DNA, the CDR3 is TGTGCCAGTAGTATGAGGATCCCCTCCTACAATGAGCAGTTCTTC. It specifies CASSMRIPSYNEQFF.

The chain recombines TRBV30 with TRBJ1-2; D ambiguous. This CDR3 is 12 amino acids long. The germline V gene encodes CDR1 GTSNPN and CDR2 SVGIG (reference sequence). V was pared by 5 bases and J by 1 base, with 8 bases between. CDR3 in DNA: TGTGCCTGGGAAACATTTAACTATGGCTACACCTTC. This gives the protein CAWETFNYGYTF.

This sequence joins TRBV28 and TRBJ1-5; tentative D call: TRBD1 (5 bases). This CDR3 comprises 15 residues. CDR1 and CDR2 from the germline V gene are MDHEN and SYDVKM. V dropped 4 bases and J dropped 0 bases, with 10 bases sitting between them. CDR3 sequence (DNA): TGTGCCAGCAGTTCGGGACCCTATAGCAATCAGCCCCAGCATTTT. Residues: CASSSGPYSNQPQHF.

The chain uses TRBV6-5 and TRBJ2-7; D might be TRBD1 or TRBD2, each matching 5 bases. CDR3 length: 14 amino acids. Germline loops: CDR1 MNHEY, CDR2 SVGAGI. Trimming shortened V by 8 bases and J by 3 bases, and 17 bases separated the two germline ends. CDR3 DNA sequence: TGTGCCAGCCGGGACCCAGGTCAAGACTACGAGCAGTACTTC. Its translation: CASRDPGQDYEQYF.

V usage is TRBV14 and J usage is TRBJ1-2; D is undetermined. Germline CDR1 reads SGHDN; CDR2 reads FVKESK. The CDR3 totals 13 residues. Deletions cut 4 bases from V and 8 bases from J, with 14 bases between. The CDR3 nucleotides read TGTGCCAGCAGCCCCGGGAGGGTTGGGGGCTACACCTTC. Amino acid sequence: CASSPGRVGGYTF.

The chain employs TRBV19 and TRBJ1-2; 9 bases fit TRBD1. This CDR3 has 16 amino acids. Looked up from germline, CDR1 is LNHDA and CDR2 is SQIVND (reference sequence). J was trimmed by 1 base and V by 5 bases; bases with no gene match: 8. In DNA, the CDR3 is TGTGCCAGTAGTGGCAGGACAGGGGTAATTAACTATGGCTACACCTTC. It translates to CASSGRTGVINYGYTF.

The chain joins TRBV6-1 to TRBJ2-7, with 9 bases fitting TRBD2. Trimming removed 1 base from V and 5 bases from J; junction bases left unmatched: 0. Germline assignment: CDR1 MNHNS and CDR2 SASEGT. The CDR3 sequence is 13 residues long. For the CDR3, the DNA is TGTGCCAGCAGTGAAGAGCGGGGGGACGAGCAGTACTTC. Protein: CASSEERGDEQYF.

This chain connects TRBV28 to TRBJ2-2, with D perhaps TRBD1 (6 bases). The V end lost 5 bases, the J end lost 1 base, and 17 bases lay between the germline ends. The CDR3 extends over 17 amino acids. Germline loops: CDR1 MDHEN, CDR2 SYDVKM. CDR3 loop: CASSPPPGTLNTGELFF. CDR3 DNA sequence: TGTGCCAGCAGTCCCCCCCCCGGGACATTGAACACCGGGGAGCTGTTTTTT. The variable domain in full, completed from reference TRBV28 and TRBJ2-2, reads DVKVTQSSRYLVKRTGEKVFLECVQDMDHENMFWYRQDPGLGLRLIYFSYDVKMKEKGDIPEGYSVSREKKERFSLILESASTNQTSMYLCASSPPPGTLNTGELFFGEGSRLTVL.

The CDR3 DNA is TGTGCCAGTAGTACCTACCCGCCGGGACAACCGAACACCGGGGAGCTGTTTTTT. This sequence encodes CASSTYPPGQPNTGELFF. The chain recombines TRBV19 with TRBJ2-2, with a weak D call TRBD1 (6 bases). The CDR3 is 18 amino acids. Germline CDR1 is LNHDA and CDR2 is SQIVND (reference sequence). Trimming left V 4 bases short and J 0 bases short, with 18 bases between.

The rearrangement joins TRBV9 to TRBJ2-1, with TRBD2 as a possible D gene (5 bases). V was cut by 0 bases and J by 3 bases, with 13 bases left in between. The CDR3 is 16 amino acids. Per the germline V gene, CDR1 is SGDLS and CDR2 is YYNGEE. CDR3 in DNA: TGTGCCAGCAGCGTAGAAGGGCGGGCGAACTACAATGAGCAGTTCTTC. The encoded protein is CASSVEGRANYNEQFF. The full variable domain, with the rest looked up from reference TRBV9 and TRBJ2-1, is DSGVTQTPKHLITATGQRVTLRCSPRSGDLSVYWYQQSLDQGLQFLIQYYNGEERAKGNILERFSAQQFPDLHSELNLSSLELGDSALYFCASSVEGRANYNEQFFGPGTRLTVL.

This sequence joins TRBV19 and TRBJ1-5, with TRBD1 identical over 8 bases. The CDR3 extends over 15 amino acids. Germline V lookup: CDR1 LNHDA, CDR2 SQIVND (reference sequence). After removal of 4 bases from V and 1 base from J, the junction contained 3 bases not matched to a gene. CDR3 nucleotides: TGTGCCAGTAGTACAAGACAGGGGAGCAATCAGCCCCAGCATTTT. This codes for CASSTRQGSNQPQHF.

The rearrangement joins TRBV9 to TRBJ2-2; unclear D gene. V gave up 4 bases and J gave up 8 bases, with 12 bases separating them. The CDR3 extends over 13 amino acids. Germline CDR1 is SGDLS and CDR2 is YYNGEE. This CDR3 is CASSPGWGGELFF. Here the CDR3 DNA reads TGTGCCAGCAGCCCGGGCTGGGGTGGGGAGCTGTTTTTT. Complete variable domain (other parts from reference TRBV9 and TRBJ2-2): DSGVTQTPKHLITATGQRVTLRCSPRSGDLSVYWYQQSLDQGLQFLIQYYNGEERAKGNILERFSAQQFPDLHSELNLSSLELGDSALYFCASSPGWGGELFFGEGSRLTVL.

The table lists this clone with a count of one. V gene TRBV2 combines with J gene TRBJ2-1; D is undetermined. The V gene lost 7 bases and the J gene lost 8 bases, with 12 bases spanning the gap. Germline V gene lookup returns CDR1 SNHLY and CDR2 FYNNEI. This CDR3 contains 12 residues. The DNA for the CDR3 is TGTGCCAGCACCTGGACCGAAGATGAGCAGTTCTTC. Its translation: CASTWTEDEQFF.

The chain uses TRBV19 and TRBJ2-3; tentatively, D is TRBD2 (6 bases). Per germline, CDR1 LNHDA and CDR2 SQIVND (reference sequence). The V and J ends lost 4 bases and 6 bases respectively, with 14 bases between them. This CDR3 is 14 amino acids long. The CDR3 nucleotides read TGTGCCAGTAGTAATACGGGAGTGCTGGATACGCAGTATTTT. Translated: CASSNTGVLDTQYF. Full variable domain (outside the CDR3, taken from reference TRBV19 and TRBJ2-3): DGGITQSPKYLFRKEGQNVTLSCEQNLNHDAMYWYRQDPGQGLRLIYYSQIVNDFQKGDIAEGYSVSREKKESFPLTVTSAQKNPTAFYLCASSNTGVLDTQYFGPGTRLTVL.

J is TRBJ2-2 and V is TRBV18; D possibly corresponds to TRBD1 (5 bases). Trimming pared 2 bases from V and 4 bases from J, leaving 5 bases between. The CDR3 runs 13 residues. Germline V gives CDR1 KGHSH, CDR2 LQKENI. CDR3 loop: CASSPGATGELFF. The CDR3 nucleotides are TGTGCCAGCTCACCAGGGGCCACCGGGGAGCTGTTTTTT.

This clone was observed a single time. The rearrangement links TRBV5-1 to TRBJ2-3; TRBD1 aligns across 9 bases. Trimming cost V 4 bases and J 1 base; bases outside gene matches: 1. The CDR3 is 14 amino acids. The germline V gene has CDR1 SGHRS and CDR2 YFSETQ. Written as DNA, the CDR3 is TGCGCCAGCAGCCGGGACAGGGGCACAGATACGCAGTATTTT. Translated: CASSRDRGTDTQYF.

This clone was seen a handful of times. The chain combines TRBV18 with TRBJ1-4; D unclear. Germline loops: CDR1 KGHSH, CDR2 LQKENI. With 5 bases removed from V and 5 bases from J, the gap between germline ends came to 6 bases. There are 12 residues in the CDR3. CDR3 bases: TGTGCCAGCTCAGCACTCAATGAAAAACTGTTTTTT. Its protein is CASSALNEKLFF. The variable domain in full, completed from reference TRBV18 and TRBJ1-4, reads NAGVMQNPRHLVRRRGQEARLRCSPMKGHSHVYWYRQLPEEGLKFMVYLQKENIIDESGMPKERFSAEFPKEGPSILRIQQVVRGDSAAYFCASSALNEKLFFGSGTQLSVL.

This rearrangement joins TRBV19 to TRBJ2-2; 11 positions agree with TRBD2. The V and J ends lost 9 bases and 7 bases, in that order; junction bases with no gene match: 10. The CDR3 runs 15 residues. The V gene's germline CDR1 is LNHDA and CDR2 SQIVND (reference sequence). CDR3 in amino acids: CASEKVAGGNGELFF. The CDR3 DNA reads TGTGCCAGCGAGAAGGTAGCGGGAGGGAACGGGGAGCTGTTTTTT.

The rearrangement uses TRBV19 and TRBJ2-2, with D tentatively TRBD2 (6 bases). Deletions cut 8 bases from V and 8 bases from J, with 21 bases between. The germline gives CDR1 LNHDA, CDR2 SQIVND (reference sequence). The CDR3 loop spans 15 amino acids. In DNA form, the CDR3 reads TGTGCCAGTCCCCGCGGAGGGGTTAGTATTGGGGAGCTGTTTTTT. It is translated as CASPRGGVSIGELFF.

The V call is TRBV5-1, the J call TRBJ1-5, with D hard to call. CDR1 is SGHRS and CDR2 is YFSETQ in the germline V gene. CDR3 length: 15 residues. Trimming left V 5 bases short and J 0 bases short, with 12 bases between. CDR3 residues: CASRKAPISNQPQHF. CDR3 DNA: TGCGCCAGCAGAAAAGCCCCGATTAGCAATCAGCCCCAGCATTTT.

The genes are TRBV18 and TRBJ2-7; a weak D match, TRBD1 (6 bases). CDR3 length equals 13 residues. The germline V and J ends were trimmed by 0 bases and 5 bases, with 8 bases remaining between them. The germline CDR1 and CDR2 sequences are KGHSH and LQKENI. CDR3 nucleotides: TGTGCCAGCTCACCACCGCCAGGGGACGAGCAGTACTTC. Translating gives CASSPPPGDEQYF.